The T cell receptor beta chain described here comes from a study of graft-versus-host responses after intestinal transplantation (dated by TCRdb to about 2021). General notes on the study: Recipients received multivisceral, liver-intestinal, or isolated intestinal transplants. A cohort of about two dozen intestinal transplant recipients, including one retransplant, was enrolled, and a few patients lacking pretransplant specimens were excluded. A peak of at least 4% donor T cells among recipient peripheral blood mononuclear cells was the definition used for donor T cell macrochimerism. Bulk TCR-beta CDR3 sequencing was used to track graft-versus-host and host-versus-graft alloreactive T cell clones in the graft, circulation and bone marrow after intestinal transplantation. Alloreactive clones were identified by sequencing pre-transplant mixed lymphocyte reaction products and comparing them with unstimulated pre-transplant donor and recipient T cells. Anti-thymocyte globulin induction was given to all recipients, followed by maintenance tacrolimus and steroids for two to four years. Rather than going through the commercial service, samples from three later patients were sequenced in-house on an Illumina MiSeq and processed with MiXCR.

Library preparation was by the immunoSEQ multiplex PCR assay. For most patients, genomic DNA was isolated using the Qiagen DNeasy Blood and Tissue Kit and was shipped frozen to Adaptive Biotechnologies for TCR sequencing. Adaptive Biotechnologies carried out high-throughput TCR-beta CDR3 sequencing of genomic DNA for most patients. In the authors' own workflow: Adaptive's ImmunoSEQ software supplied the TCR sequencing data for around 17 patients, while MiXCR and VDJtools were used to process a few other patients. CD4 versus CD8 sorting errors were corrected by removing sequences found in both subsets at a frequency ratio below 5:1. CDR3 nucleotide sequences shared by donor and recipient were removed because the origin of these sequences could not be assigned. At least 2-fold expansion over unstimulated cells and a minimum CFSE-low frequency of 0.002% (template counts) or 0.001% (read counts) were required for clones to be classified as alloreactive. Clones were considered mappable if detected in sequenced pre-transplant spleen, lymph node, or MLR CFSE-low populations of the donor or recipient. The cumulative frequency of alloreactive clones was calculated as a percentage of all sequences, weighted by copy number. TCRdb's version of the immuneACCESS table is confined to in-frame rearrangements and falls short of the full clone set. An unresolved V gene accounts for under half of the shortfall where checked; the remainder is of unknown origin. V, J and clone size derive from that table, while D and trimming were established from the DNA sequence. The sample includes 95,000 to 110,000 clones, with roughly 87% observed a single time. The top ten clonotypes cover approximately 1% of the sample.

Points the paper makes about the study in general: The relatively low number and heterogeneity of intestinal transplant patients limited the conclusions. GvH clones turned up in recipient bone marrow, with some appearing earlier in ileal mucosa or blood, a pattern consistent with an intestinal mucosal origin. Peak levels of circulating GvH clones were associated with declines in HvG clones early after transplant. In the allografts of patients with donor T cell macrochimerism, GvH to HvG T cell clonal ratios were high.

In the paper's terms, the time point label means: cells obtained before transplantation from donor or recipient. CD3+CD4+ and CD3+CD8+ populations were FACS-sorted from unstimulated pre-transplant donor and recipient cells taken from spleen or lymph nodes. Worth noting for this clone: Its specific antigen is unknown. No quality values exist for individual bases; no much larger clone is one base distant.

The sequencing used unstimulated CD4+ T cells sorted from spleen or lymph node cells, collected before intestinal transplant. The receptor was derived from a human donor who received an intestinal transplant.

The CDR3 region has the sequence CAISEYREGYEQYF. The DNA reads as follows: TGTGCCATCAGTGAGTACAGGGAGGGATACGAGCAGTACTTC. The sequence links TRBV10-3 to TRBJ2-7, with TRBD2 perhaps the D gene, on 7 matching bases. The CDR3 has 14 amino acids, counting the end cysteine and phenylalanine. The entry retains the CDR3 DNA only, 42 bases that are in frame from base 1. V and J lose 1 base and 4 bases, and a span of 11 bases separates them. Taken from the germline V gene, the CDR1 and CDR2 loops are ENHRY and SYGVKD.